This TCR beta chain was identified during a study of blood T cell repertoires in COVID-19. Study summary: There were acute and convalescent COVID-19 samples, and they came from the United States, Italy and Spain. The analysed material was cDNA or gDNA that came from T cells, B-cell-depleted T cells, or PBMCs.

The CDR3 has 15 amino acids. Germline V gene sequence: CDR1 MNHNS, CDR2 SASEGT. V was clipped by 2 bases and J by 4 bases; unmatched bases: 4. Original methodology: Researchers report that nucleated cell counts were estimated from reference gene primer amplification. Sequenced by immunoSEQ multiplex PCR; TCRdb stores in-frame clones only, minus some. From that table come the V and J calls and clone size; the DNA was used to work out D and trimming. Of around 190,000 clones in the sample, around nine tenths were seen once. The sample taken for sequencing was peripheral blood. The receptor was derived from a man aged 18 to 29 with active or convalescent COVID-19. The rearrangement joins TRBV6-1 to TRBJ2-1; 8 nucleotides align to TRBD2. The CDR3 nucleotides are TGTGCCAGCAGTGAATTAAGCGGGGGTTACAATGAGCAGTTCTTC. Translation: CASSELSGGYNEQFF.